This T cell receptor (beta chain) was retrieved from a study of T cell repertoires in cytomegalovirus infection. As for the study in general: Matching HLA type, along with CMV infection, was indicated by public TCR beta signatures.

With 3 bases removed from V and 4 bases from J, the gap between germline ends came to 15 bases. From germline, CDR1 is MNHGY and CDR2 SAAAGT. The CDR3 is made up of 15 amino acids. In TCRdb, the reads were re-called with MiXCR into one record per CDR3 protein. The data contain about 530,000 distinct CDR3 sequences, around a quarter of them singletons. This clonotype was observed a single time. The receptor was derived from a human donor in good health (CMV status not recorded). Some clones in this sample may be carry-over from other donors' samples. Sequencing was carried out using PBMCs. The chain employs TRBV6-8 and TRBJ1-2; TRBD1 is a possible D gene (6 bases). CDR3 protein: CASSYGPGAGYGYTF. CDR3 coding DNA: TGTGCCAGCAGTTATGGGCCGGGGGCCGGCTATGGCTACACCTTC.